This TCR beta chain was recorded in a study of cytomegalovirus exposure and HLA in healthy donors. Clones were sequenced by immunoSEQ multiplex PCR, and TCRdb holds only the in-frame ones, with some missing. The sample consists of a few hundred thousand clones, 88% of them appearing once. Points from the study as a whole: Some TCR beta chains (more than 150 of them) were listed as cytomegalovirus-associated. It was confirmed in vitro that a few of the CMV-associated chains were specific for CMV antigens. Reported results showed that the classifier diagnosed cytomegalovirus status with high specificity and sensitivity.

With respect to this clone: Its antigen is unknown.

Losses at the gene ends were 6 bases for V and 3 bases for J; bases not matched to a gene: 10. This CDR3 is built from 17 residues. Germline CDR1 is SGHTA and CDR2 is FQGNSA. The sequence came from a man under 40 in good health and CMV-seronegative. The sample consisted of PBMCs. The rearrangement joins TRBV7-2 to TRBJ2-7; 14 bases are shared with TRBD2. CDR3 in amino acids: CASSRRLAGGPGYEQYF. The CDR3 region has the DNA TGTGCCAGCAGTCGTCGACTAGCGGGGGGGCCCGGCTACGAGCAGTACTTC. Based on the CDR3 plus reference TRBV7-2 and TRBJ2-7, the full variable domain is GAGVSQSPSNKVTEKGKDVELRCDPISGHTALYWYRQSLGQGLEFLIYFQGNSAPDKSGLPSDRFSAERTGGSVSTLTIQRTQQEDSAVYLCASSRRLAGGPGYEQYFGPGTRLTVT.